This TCR beta chain comes out of a study of blood T cells in healthy people across ages. Overall study results and limits: Correlation between TCR beta diversity and naive T cell percentage was strong. When set beside aged donors, long-lived donors presented more naive CD4+ cells and higher diversity.

The CDR3 is 16 amino acids. Trimming pared 5 bases from V and 0 bases from J, leaving 16 bases between. Germline V lookup: CDR1 SEHNR, CDR2 FQNEAQ (reference sequence). This clonotype was picked up a small number of times. Its antigen remains unknown. The authors ran a second PCR of roughly 6 to 12 cycles using a sample-barcoded 5' primer and a J-beta primer mix. Each CDR3 protein gets one entry after TCRdb re-called the 5' RACE reads with MiXCR. This sample has over 1,300,000 distinct CDR3 sequences, with almost 60% found just once. The V gene is TRBV7-9, the J gene TRBJ1-2; a weak D match, TRBD1 (5 bases). The origin of this receptor is a man between 18 and 35 years old in good health. Sequencing input: blood. CDR3 protein: CASSVSETETNYGYTF. CDR3 nucleotide sequence: TGTGCCAGCAGCGTATCAGAGACAGAAACTAACTATGGCTACACCTTC.